This T cell receptor (beta chain) was documented in a study of graft-versus-host responses after intestinal transplantation. The length of the CDR3 is 15 residues. Trimming removed 0 bases at V and 6 bases at J, with 13 bases between. The V gene's germline CDR1 is SGHRS and CDR2 YFSETQ. This clone has just one count. What it binds is not known. Data came from immunoSEQ multiplex PCR; TCRdb stores just in-frame clones and leaves some out. The profile covers fewer than 95,000 clones, with around 92% appearing a single time and around 0.44% taken by the ten largest. The sample was unstimulated CD8+ T cells sorted from spleen or lymph node cells, taken before transplant. This sequence joins TRBV5-1 and TRBJ2-1, with a tentative D call TRBD1 (6 bases). The sequence was obtained from a human donor who was the organ donor for an intestinal transplant. This CDR3 reads CASSLVQGFLNEQFF. CDR3 nucleotide sequence: TGCGCCAGCAGCTTGGTACAGGGATTTCTCAATGAGCAGTTCTTC.